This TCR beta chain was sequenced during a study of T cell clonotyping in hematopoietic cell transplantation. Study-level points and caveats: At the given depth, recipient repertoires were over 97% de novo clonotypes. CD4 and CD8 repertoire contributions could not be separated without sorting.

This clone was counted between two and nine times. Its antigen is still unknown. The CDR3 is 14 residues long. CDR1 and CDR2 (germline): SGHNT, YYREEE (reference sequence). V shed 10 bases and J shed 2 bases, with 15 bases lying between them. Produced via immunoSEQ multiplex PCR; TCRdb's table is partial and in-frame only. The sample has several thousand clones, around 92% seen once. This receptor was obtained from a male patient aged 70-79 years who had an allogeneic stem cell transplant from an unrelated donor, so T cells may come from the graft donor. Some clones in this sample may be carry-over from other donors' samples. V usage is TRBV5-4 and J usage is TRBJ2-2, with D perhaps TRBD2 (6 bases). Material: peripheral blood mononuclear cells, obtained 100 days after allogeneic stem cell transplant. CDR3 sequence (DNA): TGTGCCGGAGGGACTTACGGTAACACCGGGGAGCTGTTTTTT. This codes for CAGGTYGNTGELFF.